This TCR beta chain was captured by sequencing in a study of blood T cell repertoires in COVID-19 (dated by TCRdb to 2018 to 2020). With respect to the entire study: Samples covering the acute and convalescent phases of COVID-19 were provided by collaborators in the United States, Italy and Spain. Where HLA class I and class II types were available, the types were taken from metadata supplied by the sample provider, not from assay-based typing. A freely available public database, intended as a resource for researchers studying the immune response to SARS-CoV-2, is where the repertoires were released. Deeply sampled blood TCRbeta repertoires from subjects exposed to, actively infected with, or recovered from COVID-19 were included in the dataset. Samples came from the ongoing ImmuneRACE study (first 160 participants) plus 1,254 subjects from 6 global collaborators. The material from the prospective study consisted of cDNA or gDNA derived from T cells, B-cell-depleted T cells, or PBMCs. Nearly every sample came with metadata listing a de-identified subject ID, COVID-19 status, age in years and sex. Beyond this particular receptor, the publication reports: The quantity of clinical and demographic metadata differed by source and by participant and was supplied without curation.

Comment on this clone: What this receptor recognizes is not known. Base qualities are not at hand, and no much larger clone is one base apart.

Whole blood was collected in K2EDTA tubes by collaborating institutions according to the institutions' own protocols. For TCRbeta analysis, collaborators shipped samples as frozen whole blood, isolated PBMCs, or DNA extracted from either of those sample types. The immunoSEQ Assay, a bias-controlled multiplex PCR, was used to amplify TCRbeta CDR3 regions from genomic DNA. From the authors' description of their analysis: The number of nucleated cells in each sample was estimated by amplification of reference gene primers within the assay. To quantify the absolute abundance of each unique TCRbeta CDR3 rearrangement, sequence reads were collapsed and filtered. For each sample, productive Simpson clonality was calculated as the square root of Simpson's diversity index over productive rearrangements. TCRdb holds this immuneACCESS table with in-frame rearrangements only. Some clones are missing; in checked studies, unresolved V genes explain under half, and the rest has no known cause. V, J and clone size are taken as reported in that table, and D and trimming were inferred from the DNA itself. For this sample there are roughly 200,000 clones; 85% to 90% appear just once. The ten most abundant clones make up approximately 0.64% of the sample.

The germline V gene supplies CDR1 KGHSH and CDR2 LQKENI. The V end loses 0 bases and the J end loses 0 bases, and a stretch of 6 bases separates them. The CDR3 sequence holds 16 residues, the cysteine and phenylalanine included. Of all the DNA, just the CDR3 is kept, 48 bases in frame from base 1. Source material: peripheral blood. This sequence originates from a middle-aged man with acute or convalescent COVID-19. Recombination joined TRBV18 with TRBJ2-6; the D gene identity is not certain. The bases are TGTGCCAGCTCACCACCAGCACCCTCTGGGGCCAACGTCCTGACTTTC. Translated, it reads CASSPPAPSGANVLTF.